In this sample, the clone carrying this T cell receptor beta chain turned up many times. Its antigen is not known. The data belong to a study of T-cell reconstitution after alpha-beta-depleted transplantation in children. Study-wide results and limits: Among T cells one year after transplant, newly produced cells accounted for most counts and diversity. Some patients' high day-60 TCRbeta diversity was traced to surviving recipient T cells and thymic progenitors. Reportedly, roughly two months post-transplant, alpha-beta T cells arose from several hundred expanded graft clones.

This CDR3 contains 15 residues. The V gene lost 1 base and the J gene lost 4 bases, with 10 bases spanning the gap. During its preparation, the TCRbeta library received unique molecular identifiers. TCRdb called the PCR reads again in MiXCR, with one record for every CDR3 protein. Found here are about 280,000 distinct CDR3 sequences, under 14% of them singletons; the top ten hold about 20%. V usage is TRBV12-3 or TRBV12-4 and J usage is TRBJ2-2; D possibly uses TRBD1 or TRBD2 (5 bases each). Sequenced material: peripheral blood, taken 180 days after TCRalphabeta/CD19-depleted stem cell transplant. This clonotype was obtained from a male patient aged 2 to 9 who had a stem cell transplant for chronic granulomatous disease, so the T cells may come from the graft donor. The DNA of the CDR3 is TGTGCCAGCAGTTTAGTGGGGACCCCCACCGGGGAGCTGTTTTTT. It is translated as CASSLVGTPTGELFF.